This TCR beta chain was recovered during a study of cytomegalovirus exposure and HLA in healthy donors. The PCR employed 60 Vbeta primers together with 13 Jbeta primers. In the source study's methods: Later reanalysis found about 78 million unique TCR beta chains, some 10 million of them shared. Produced via immunoSEQ multiplex PCR; TCRdb's table is partial and in-frame only. V and J calls plus clone size are reproduced from that table; the DNA served to infer D and trimming. Of under 200,000 clones in the sample, 75% were seen once. Trimming pared 2 bases from V and 2 bases from J, leaving 13 bases between. This CDR3 region has 15 residues. CDR1 and CDR2 from the germline V gene are KGHSH and LQKENI.

The TCR was taken from a woman aged 50 to 60 in good health and CMV-seropositive. The rearrangement links TRBV18 to TRBJ2-7; D is ambiguous. What was sequenced was PBMCs. CDR3 DNA sequence: TGTGCCAGCTCACCATACACCCTCAGAACCTACGAGCAGTACTTC. Its translation: CASSPYTLRTYEQYF.